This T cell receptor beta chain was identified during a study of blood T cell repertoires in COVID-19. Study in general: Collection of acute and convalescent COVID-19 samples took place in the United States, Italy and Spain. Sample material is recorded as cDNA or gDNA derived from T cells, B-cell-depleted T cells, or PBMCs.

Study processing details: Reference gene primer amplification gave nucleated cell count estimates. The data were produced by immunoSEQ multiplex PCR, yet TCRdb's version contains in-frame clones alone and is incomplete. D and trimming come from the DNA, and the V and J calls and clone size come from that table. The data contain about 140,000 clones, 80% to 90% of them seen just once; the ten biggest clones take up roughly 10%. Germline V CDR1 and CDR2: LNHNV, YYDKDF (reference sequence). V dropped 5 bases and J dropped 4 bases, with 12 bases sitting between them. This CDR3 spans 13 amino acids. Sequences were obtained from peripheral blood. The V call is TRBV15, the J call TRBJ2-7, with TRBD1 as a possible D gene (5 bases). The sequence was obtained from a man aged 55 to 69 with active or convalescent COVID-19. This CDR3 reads CATSPRQNYEQYV. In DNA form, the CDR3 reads TGTGCCACCAGCCCACGACAGAATTACGAGCAGTACGTC.